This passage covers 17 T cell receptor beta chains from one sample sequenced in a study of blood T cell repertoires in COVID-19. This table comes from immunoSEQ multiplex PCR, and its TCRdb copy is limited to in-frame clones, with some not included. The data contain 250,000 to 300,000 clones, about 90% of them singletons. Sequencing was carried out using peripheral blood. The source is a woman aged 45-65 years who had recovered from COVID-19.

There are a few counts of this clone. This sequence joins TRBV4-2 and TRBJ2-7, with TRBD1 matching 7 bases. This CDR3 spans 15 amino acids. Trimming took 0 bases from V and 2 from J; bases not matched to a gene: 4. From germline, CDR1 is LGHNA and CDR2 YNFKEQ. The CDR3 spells CASSQETGAPYEQYF. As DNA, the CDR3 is TGTGCCAGCAGCCAAGAAACAGGGGCCCCCTACGAGCAGTACTTC.

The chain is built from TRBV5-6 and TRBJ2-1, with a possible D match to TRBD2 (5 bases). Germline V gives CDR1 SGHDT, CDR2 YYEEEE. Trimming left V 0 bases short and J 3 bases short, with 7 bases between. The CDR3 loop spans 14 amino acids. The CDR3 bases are TGTGCCAGCAGCTTGGGAGGGCTCTACAATGAGCAGTTCTTC. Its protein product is CASSLGGLYNEQFF. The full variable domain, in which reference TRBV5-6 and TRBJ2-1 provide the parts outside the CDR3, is DAGVTQSPTHLIKTRGQQVTLRCSPKSGHDTVSWYQQALGQGPQFIFQYYEEEERQRGNFPDRFSGHQFPNYSSELNVNALLLGDSALYLCASSLGGLYNEQFFGPGTRLTVL.

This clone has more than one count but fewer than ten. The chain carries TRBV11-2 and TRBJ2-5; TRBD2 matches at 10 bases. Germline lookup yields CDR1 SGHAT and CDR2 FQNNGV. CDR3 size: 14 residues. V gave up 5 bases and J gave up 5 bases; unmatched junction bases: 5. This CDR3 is CASSPGTSVETQYF. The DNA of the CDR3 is TGTGCCAGCAGCCCTGGGACTAGCGTTGAGACCCAGTACTTC.

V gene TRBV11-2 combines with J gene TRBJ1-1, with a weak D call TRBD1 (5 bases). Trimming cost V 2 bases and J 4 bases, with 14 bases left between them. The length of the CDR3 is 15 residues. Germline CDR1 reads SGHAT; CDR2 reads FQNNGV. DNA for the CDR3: TGTGCCAGCAGCTTAAGGGCAGGGCCTGTCACTGAAGCTTTCTTT. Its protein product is CASSLRAGPVTEAFF.

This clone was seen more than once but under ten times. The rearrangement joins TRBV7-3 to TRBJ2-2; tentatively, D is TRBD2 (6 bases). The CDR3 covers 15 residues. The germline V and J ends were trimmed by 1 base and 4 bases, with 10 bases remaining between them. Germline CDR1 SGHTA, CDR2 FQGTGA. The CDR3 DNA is TGTGCCAGCAGCTTAATTACTAGCAGCACCGGGGAGCTGTTTTTT. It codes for CASSLITSSTGELFF.

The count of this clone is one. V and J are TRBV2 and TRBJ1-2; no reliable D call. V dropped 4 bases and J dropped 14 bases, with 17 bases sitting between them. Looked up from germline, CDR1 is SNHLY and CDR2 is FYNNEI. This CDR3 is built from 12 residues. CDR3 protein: CASSGRNSPVTF. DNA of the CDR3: TGTGCCAGCAGTGGACGGAACAGTCCTGTGACCTTC.

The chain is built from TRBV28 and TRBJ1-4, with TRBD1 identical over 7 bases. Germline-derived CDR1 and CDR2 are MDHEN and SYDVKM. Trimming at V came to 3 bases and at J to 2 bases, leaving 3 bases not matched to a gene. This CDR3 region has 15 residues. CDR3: CASSLGTDTNEKLFF. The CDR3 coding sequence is TGTGCCAGCAGTTTGGGGACAGATACTAATGAAAAACTGTTTTTT.

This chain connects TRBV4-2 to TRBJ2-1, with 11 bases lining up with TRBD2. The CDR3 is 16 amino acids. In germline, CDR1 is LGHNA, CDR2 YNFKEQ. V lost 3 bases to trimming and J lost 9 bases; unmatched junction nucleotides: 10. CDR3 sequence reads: CASSHDFSGGAGEQFF. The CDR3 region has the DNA TGTGCCAGCAGCCACGATTTTAGCGGGGGGGCCGGTGAGCAGTTCTTC.

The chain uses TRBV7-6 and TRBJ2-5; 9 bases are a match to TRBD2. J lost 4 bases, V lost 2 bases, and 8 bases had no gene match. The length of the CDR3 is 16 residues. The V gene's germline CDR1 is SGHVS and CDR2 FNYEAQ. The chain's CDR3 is CASSLINSGRRETQYF. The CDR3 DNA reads TGTGCCAGCAGCTTAATAAATAGCGGGAGAAGAGAGACCCAGTACTTC.

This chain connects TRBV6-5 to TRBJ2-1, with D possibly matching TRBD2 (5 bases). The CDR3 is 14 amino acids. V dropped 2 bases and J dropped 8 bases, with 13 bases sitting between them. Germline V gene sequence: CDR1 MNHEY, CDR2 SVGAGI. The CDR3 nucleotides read TGTGCCAGCAGTTACGAAGAGGGAGTGGATGAGCAGTTCTTC. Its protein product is CASSYEEGVDEQFF.

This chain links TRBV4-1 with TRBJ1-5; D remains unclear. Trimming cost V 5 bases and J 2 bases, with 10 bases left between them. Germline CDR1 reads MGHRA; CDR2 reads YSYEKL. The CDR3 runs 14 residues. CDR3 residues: CASSVRGGNQPQHF. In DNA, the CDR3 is TGCGCCAGCAGCGTACGGGGTGGCAATCAGCCCCAGCATTTT.

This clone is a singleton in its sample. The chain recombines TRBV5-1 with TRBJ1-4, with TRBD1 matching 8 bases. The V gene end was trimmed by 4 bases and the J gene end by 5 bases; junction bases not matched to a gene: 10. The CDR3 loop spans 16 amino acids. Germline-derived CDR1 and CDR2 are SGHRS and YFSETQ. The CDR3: CASSRTSQGENEKLFF. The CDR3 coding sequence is TGCGCCAGCAGCCGAACTTCACAGGGGGAAAATGAAAAACTGTTTTTT.

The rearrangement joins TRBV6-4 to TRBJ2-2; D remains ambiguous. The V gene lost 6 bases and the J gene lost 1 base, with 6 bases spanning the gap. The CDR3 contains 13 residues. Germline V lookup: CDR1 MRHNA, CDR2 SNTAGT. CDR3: CASRPQNTGELFF. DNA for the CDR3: TGTGCCAGCAGGCCACAGAACACCGGGGAGCTGTTTTTT.

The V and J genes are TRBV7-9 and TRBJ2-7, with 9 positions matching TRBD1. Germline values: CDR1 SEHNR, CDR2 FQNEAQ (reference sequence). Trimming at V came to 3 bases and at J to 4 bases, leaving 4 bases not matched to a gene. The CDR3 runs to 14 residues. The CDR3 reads CASSFSGQGYEQYF. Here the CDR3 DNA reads TGTGCCAGCAGCTTTTCGGGACAGGGATACGAGCAGTACTTC.

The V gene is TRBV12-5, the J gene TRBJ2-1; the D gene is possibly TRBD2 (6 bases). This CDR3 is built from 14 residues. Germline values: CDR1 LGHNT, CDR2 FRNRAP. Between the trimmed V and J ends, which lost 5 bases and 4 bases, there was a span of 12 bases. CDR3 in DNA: TGTGCTAGTGGTCCGGGACTTTCGTACAATGAGCAGTTCTTC. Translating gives CASGPGLSYNEQFF.

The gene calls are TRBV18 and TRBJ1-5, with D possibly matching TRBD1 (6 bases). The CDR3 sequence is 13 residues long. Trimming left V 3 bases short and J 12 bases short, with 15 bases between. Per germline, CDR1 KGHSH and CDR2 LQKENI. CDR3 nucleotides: TGTGCCAGCTCACCGGGTTTATGGGACATCCAGCATTTT. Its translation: CASSPGLWDIQHF.

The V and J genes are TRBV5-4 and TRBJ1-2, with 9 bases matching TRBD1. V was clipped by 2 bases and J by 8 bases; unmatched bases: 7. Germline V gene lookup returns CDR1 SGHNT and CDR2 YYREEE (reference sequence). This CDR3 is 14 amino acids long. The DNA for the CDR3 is TGTGCCAGCAGCTTAGACAGGGGGGTAGACGGCTACACCTTC. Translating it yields CASSLDRGVDGYTF.